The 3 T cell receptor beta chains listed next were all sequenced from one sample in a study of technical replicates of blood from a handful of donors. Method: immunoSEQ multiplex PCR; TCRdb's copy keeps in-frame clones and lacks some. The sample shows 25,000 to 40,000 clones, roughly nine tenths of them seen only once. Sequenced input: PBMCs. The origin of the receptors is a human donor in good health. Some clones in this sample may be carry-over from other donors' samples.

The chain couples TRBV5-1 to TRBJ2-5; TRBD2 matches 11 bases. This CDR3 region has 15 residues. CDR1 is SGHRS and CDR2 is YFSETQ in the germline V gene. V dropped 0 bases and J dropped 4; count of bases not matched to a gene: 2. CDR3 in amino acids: CASSLGTSGLETQYF. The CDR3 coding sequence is TGCGCCAGCAGCTTGGGGACTAGCGGGCTAGAGACCCAGTACTTC.

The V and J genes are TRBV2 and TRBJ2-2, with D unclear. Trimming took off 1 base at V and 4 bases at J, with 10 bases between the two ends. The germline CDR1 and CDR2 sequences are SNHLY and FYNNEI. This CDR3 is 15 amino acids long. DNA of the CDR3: TGTGCCAGCAGTGAAGTCCCCACGGGCACCGGGGAGCTGTTTTTT. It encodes CASSEVPTGTGELFF.

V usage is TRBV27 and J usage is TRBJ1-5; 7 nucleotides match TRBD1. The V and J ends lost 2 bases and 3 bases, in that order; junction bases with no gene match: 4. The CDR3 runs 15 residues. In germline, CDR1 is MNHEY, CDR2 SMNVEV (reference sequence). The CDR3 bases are TGTGCCAGCAGTTTAAAAGGGGGCTACAATCAGCCCCAGCATTTT. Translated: CASSLKGGYNQPQHF.